This TCR beta chain is from a study of early T cells in non-severe SARS-CoV-2 infection (dated by TCRdb to the early 2020s). Describing the broader study: TCR sequencing used bulk RNA from unsorted whole blood, so alpha and beta chains could not be paired. Results the study describes overall, beyond this receptor: VDJdb matching was skewed toward anti-spike CD8 responses and likely underestimated virus-specific expansions, missing private and CD4 specificities.

V gives up 3 bases and J gives up 3 bases, and the segment between their germline ends measures 13 bases. The CDR3 starts with the cysteine, ends with the phenylalanine, and has 15 residues. Left in the record is the CDR3 DNA by itself, 45 bases read in frame from the first base. CDR1 and CDR2 (LGHDT, YNNKEL) derive from the germline V gene (reference sequence). Regarding this clonotype: The specificity of this receptor is unknown. Base quality data are lacking; no much larger clone is found one base away.

This was a case-control study nested in a cohort of healthcare workers in London, UK, who had nasopharyngeal swab PCR tests and blood samples taken every week. Between 23 and 31 March 2020, the week of the UK lockdown, healthcare workers were enrolled and then followed up weekly for as long as 16 weeks. The library relied on 5' RACE. Sequencing took place on a NextSeq 500. In the TCR library protocol, unique molecular identifiers were attached to individual cDNA molecules to correct for PCR bias and sequencing error. Both TCR alpha and beta chains were sequenced, and tight co-correlation was observed between alpha and beta sequence abundances in each sample. The authors' pipeline ran thus. V gene, J gene and CDR3 annotation of TCR sequences was performed with Decombinator V4. TCRs were defined as expanded if a significant change between any two time points was detected under a Poisson model with p below 0.0001. Abundances of TCRs were expressed as counts per million after normalisation to the total number of TCRs sequenced in each sample. TRAV1-2 paired with TRAJ12, TRAJ20 or TRAJ33 defined MAIT TCRs, while TRAV10 paired with TRAJ18 defined iNKT TCRs. A search of VDJdb, accessed on 1 November 2021, was run for TCRs annotated to CMV, EBV and SARS-CoV-2, with TCRs annotated for multiple antigens excluded. The public reads were reprocessed in TCRdb via fastp at Q25 and MiXCR, keeping in-frame beta chains. Each CDR3 protein gets just one entry, which takes the most common genes and DNA from the rows behind it. The V and J calls, along with clone size, are taken from TCRdb and not from the paper's own processing. The sample table contains about 64,000 distinct CDR3 sequences; only one count was recorded for roughly 18% of them. The top ten clones comprise about 8.2% of the sample.

The V and J segments used are TRBV3-1 and TRBJ2-3; D gene: possibly TRBD2, on 6 matching bases. Sequenced here: whole blood, sampled at baseline. This receptor was taken from an adult who was a healthcare worker with PCR-confirmed SARS-CoV-2 infection or an uninfected control (not recorded which). The sequence in DNA is TGTGCCAGCAGCCATTACGGGAGAGGGACAGATACGCAGTATTTT. It specifies CASSHYGRGTDTQYF.